These 4 T cell receptor beta chains originate from one sample sequenced in a study of vaccination effects on CD4 cells after COVID-19. TCRdb's copy holds only in-frame clones and misses some; the assay was immunoSEQ multiplex PCR. The table shows fewer than 85,000 clones, with over 70% occurring only once. These receptors' targets are unknown. Expansion of antigen-specific CD4+ T cells with viral peptide pools was carried out by the ViraFEST assay before sequencing. Researchers isolated CD4+ T cells once 9 to 11 days of culture had elapsed. Vaccine recipients, nucleocapsid antibody negative, had no prior SARS-CoV-2 infection. The sample was CD4+ T cells from PBMCs cultured with SARS-CoV-2 spike peptides, taken before COVID-19 vaccination. These receptors were taken from a human donor who received a COVID-19 vaccine.

CDR3 amino acids: CASRASGARNTEAFF. The DNA for the CDR3 is TGTGCCAGCAGGGCTTCGGGGGCGAGGAACACTGAAGCTTTCTTT. This chain links TRBV6-6 with TRBJ1-1, with D possibly matching TRBD1 (6 bases). There are 15 residues in the CDR3. Germline CDR1 and CDR2: MNHNY and SVGAGI (reference sequence). Trimming removed 6 bases at V and 1 base at J, with 15 bases between.

V and J are TRBV6-6 and TRBJ2-2; possibly TRBD1 or TRBD2 for D (5 bases each). Germline lookup yields CDR1 MNHNY and CDR2 SVGAGI (reference sequence). The V end was cut by 2 bases, the J end by 3 bases, with 7 bases between. This CDR3 is 14 amino acids long. The CDR3 nucleotides read TGTGCCAGCAGTTACGGGGGTGACACCGGGGAGCTGTTTTTT. Protein: CASSYGGDTGELFF.

This chain joins TRBV10-3 and TRBJ1-2; TRBD1 might be the D (6 bases). The CDR3 runs 13 residues. Germline CDR1 ENHRY, CDR2 SYGVKD. The germline V and J ends were trimmed by 10 bases and 8 bases, with 20 bases remaining between them. CDR3 DNA: TGTGCCACCTACAGGGCCCCTTCGGGAGGCTACACCTTC. Translation gives CATYRAPSGGYTF.

This clone has a handful of counts. The chain couples TRBV20-1 to TRBJ2-7; D remains ambiguous. V was cut by 3 bases and J by 2 bases, with 2 bases left in between. CDR1 is DFQATT and CDR2 is SNEGSKA in the germline V gene (reference sequence). CDR3 length: 10 amino acids. Written as DNA, the CDR3 is TGCAGTGCTAGCGCCTACGAGCAGTACGTC. This sequence encodes CSASAYEQYV.